This TCR beta chain was sequenced in a study of blood T cells in healthy people across ages. The study, taken as a whole, reports: Higher diversity and more naive CD4+ cells were features of long-lived donors, compared to aged donors. A roughly linear fall in TCR beta diversity per million T cells was seen with increasing age.

Total RNA extraction produced at least 5.5 micrograms (per sample) for the study. Trimming removed 7 bases at V and 8 bases at J, with 19 bases between. Germline values: CDR1 PRHDT, CDR2 FYEKMQ (reference sequence). This CDR3 has 14 amino acids. Primed by a sample-barcoded 5' primer and a J-beta primer mix, a second PCR proceeded for 7 to 11 cycles. Every single cDNA molecule received a tag from a template-switch adaptor with 12 random nucleotides. TCRdb independently ran MiXCR on the 5' RACE reads; one entry per CDR3 protein. The sample has approximately 2,000,000 distinct CDR3 sequences, around 40% seen once. Comments on this clonotype: Its target is not known.

This sequence originates from a human donor in good health. Material: blood. This sequence joins TRBV13 and TRBJ2-3, with a possible D match to TRBD1 (6 bases). Written as DNA, the CDR3 is TGTGCCAGCAACCAGAGGGGGACGTTTGTTACGCAGTATTTT. Protein: CASNQRGTFVTQYF.